A single sample is the source of the 4 T cell receptor beta chains below, sequenced in a study of human T cells and chemical hapten exposure. MiXCR, applied by TCRdb to the RACE reads, yields one record per CDR3 protein. The repertoire holds fewer than 100,000 distinct CDR3 sequences, with 11% as singletons. Time point described: patch test 3, about 24 weeks after DPC sensitization. Treatment meaning: therapeutic diphenylcyclopropenone sensitization with weekly scalp DPC. The specimen comprised whole blood, sampled in connection with sensitization to the hapten diphenylcyclopropenone (DPC). The receptors shown here come from a woman in her thirties with alopecia areata. Some clones in this sample may be carry-over from other donors' samples.

The chain couples TRBV29-1 to TRBJ2-1; D unresolved. Germline CDR1 reads SQVTM; CDR2 reads ANQGSEA. CDR3 length: 14 residues. V was pared by 7 bases and J by 3 bases, with 16 bases between. The CDR3 DNA sequence: TGCAGCGCCTCCGGCCAGAAAAACTACAATGAGCAGTTCTTC. Protein sequence: CSASGQKNYNEQFF.

Ten or more counts support this clonotype. The V and J genes are TRBV5-1 and TRBJ1-4, with D possibly TRBD1 on 5 matching bases. V lost 2 bases and J lost 6, with 11 bases in between. The CDR3 consists of 14 residues. Per the germline V gene, CDR1 is SGHRS and CDR2 is YFSETQ. The CDR3 DNA reads as TGCGCCAGCAGCTTTTCAGGGATCGATGAAAAACTGTTTTTT. Protein: CASSFSGIDEKLFF.

Many counts were recorded for this clonotype. This rearrangement joins TRBV3-1 to TRBJ1-1; 7 nucleotides agree with TRBD1. V shed 4 bases, J shed 1 base, and the junction held 3 bases outside the gene matches. Germline CDR1 LGHDT, CDR2 YNNKEL (reference sequence). The CDR3 spans 14 residues. The CDR3 loop is CASSLGQQNTEAFF. The DNA of the CDR3 is TGTGCCAGCAGCCTGGGACAGCAGAACACTGAAGCTTTCTTT.

This chain uses TRBV2 with TRBJ1-5, with 9 positions matching TRBD1. Looked up from germline, CDR1 is SNHLY and CDR2 is FYNNEI. After removal of 6 bases from V and 7 bases from J, the junction contained 7 bases not matched to a gene. The CDR3 extends over 14 amino acids. The DNA for the CDR3 is TGTGCCAGCAGAGCGGACAGGGGTCGGCAGCCCCAGCATTTT. Its translation is CASRADRGRQPQHF.